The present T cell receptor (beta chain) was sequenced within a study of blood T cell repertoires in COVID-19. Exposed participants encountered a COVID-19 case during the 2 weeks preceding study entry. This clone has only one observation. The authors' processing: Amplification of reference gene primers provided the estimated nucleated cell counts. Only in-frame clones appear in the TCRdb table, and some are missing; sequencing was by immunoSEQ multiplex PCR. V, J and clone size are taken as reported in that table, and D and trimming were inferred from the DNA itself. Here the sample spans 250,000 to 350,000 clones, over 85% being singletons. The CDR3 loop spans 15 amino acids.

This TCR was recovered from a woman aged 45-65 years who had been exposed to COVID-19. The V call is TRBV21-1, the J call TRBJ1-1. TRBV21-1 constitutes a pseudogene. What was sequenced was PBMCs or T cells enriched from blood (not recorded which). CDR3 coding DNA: TGTGCCAGCAGCAAAGGGGGGGGCCATCACACTGAAGCTTTCTTT. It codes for CASSKGGGHHTEAFF.